This T cell receptor (beta chain) was found in a study of cytotoxic CD8 clonotypes in ibrutinib-treated CLL. Study-level background: After a median of approximately 70 months, about 15 patients stayed remitted and about 12 progressed; responses had been partial in 24 and complete in 2. Productive templates per sample averaged nearly 260,000; productive rearrangements, roughly 100,000. The study, taken as a whole, reports: Starting clonality was above that of age-matched healthy donors and tracked circulating CD8+ T-cell counts. There were few public clonotypes, and on treatment they contracted or stayed stable.

For this clone: The antigen remains unidentified.

Sequencing was performed with immunoSEQ multiplex PCR; in TCRdb, only in-frame clones are kept and a portion is missing. The sample records fewer than 200,000 clones, about four fifths being singletons. This CDR3 has 15 amino acids. Unmatched junction bases numbered 6, after V lost 4 bases and J lost 5 bases. Germline V CDR1 and CDR2: SEHNR, FQNEAQ (reference sequence). The chain recombines TRBV7-9 with TRBJ1-5; 9 bases line up with TRBD1. This clonotype was obtained from a human donor with chronic lymphocytic leukemia. Sequencing used PBMCs, obtained after 24 months of ibrutinib treatment. The CDR3 is CASSSDRGDHQPQHF. CDR3 bases: TGTGCCAGCAGCTCCGACAGGGGGGATCATCAGCCCCAGCATTTT.